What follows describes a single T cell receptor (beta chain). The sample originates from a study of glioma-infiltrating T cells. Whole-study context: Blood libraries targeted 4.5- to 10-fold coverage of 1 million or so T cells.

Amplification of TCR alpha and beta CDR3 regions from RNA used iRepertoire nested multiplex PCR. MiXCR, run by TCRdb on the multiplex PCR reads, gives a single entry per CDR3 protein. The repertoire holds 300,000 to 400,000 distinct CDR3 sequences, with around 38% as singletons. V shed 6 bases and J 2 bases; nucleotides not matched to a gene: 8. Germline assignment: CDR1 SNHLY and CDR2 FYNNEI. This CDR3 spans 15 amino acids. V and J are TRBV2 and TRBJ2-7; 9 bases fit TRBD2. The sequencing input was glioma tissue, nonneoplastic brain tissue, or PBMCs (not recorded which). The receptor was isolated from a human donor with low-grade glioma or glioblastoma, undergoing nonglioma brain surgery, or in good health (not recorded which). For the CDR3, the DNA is TGTGCCAGCAGCCACGATAGCGGGAGCACCTACGAGCAGTACTTC. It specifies CASSHDSGSTYEQYF.